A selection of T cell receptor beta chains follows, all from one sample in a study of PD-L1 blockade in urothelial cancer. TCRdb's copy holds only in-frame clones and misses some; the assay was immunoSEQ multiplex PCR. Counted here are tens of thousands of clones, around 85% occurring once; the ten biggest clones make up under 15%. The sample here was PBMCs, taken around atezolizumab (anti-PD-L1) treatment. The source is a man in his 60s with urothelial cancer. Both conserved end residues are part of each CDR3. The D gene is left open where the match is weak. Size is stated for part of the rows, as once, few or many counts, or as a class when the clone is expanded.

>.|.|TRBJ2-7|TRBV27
CASSPGSSYEQYF
TGTGCCAGCAGCCCCGGGAGCTCCTACGAGCAGTACTTC
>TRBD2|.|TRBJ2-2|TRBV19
CAMSGANTGELFF
TGTGCCATGAGCGGGGCGAACACCGGGGAGCTGTTTTTT
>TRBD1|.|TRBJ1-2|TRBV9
CASSEAVGTAYGYTF
TGTGCCAGCAGCGAAGCAGTTGGGACAGCCTATGGCTACACCTTC
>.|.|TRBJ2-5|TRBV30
CAWRGDRSRETQYF
TGTGCCTGGAGGGGAGATAGAAGTCGGGAGACCCAGTACTTC
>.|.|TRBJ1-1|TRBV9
CASSVLAGFNTEAFF
TGTGCCAGCAGCGTTCTAGCCGGGTTCAACACTGAAGCTTTCTTT
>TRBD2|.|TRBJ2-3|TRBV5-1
CASSLETSGSSTDTQYF
TGCGCCAGCAGCTTGGAAACTAGCGGTTCTAGCACAGATACGCAGTATTTT
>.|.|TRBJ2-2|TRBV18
CASSPRTDFTGELFF
TGTGCCAGCTCACCTCGGACAGACTTCACCGGGGAGCTGTTTTTT
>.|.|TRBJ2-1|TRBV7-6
CASSLIAYEQFF
TGTGCCAGCAGCTTGATTGCGTATGAGCAGTTCTTC
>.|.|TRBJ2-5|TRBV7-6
CASSLSADQETQYF
TGTGCCAGCAGTCTTAGCGCGGATCAAGAGACCCAGTACTTC
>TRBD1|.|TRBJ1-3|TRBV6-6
CASSLDRATGNTIYF
TGTGCCAGCAGCCTTGACAGGGCGACTGGAAACACCATATATTTT
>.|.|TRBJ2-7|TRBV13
CASSRSGTNVYEQYF
TGTGCCAGCAGCCGCTCCGGGACAAACGTCTACGAGCAGTACTTC
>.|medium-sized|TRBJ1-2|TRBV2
CASSGEGQSYGYTF
TGTGCCAGCAGTGGAGAGGGACAATCCTATGGCTACACCTTC
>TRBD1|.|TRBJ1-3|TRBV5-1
CASSFRGQDGNTIYF
TGCGCCAGCAGCTTCCGAGGACAGGATGGAAACACCATATATTTT
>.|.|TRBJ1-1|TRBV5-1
CASSLGGKEVWNTEAFF
TGCGCCAGCAGCTTGGGTGGTAAGGAGGTTTGGAACACTGAAGCTTTCTTT
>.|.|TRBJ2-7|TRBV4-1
CASSLARSGTRQQYF
TGCGCCAGCAGCCTCGCCCGATCCGGGACAAGGCAACAGTACTTC
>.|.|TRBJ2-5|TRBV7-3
CASSLLGGQETQYF
TGTGCCAGCAGTCTACTAGGGGGCCAAGAGACCCAGTACTTC
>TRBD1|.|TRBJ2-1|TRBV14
CASSTEFGQGVIEQFF
TGTGCCAGCAGCACCGAATTTGGACAGGGGGTAATCGAGCAGTTCTTC
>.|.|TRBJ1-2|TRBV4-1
CASSHPTDYGYTF
TGCGCCAGCAGCCACCCGACAGATTATGGCTACACCTTC
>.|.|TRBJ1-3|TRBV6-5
CASSLSYISGNTIYF
TGTGCCAGCAGTTTATCGTACATCTCTGGAAACACCATATATTTT
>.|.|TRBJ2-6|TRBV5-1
CASSLRTLSSGANVLTF
TGCGCCAGCAGCTTGCGGACTTTAAGTTCTGGGGCCAACGTCCTGACTTTC
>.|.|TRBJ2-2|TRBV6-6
CASSHGLAGLFF
TGTGCCAGCAGCCACGGACTCGCGGGGCTGTTTTTT
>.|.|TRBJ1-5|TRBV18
CASSPKVAGQGQPQHF
TGTGCCAGCTCACCGAAGGTCGCAGGGCAAGGTCAGCCCCAGCATTTT
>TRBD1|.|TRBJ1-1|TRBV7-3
CASSSSGTVSTEAFF
TGTGCCAGCAGCTCCTCCGGGACAGTAAGCACTGAAGCTTTCTTT
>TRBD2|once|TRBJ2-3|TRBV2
CASSDAGGGTDTQYF
TGTGCCAGCAGTGATGCGGGGGGCGGCACAGATACGCAGTATTTT
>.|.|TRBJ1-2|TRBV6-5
CASSKDNNYGYTF
TGTGCCAGCAGCAAAGACAACAACTATGGCTACACCTTC
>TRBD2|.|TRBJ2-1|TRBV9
CASSPYGSGSINEQFF
TGTGCCAGCAGCCCGTATGGTAGCGGGAGTATCAATGAGCAGTTCTTC
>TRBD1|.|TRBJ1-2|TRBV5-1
CASSWDRGDGYTF
TGCGCCAGCAGCTGGGACAGGGGGGATGGCTACACCTTC
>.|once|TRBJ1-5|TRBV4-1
CASSQEPLGSGNQPQHF
TGCGCCAGCAGCCAAGAACCCCTCGGGTCTGGCAATCAGCCCCAGCATTTT
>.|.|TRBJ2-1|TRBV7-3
CASTPGASANEQFF
TGTGCCAGCACCCCTGGGGCTAGCGCCAATGAGCAGTTCTTC
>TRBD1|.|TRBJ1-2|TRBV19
CASSISGTGLGGYTF
TGTGCCAGTAGTATTTCTGGGACAGGGTTAGGCGGCTACACCTTC
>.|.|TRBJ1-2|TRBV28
CASSLSGLGLYGYTF
TGTGCCAGCAGTTTATCAGGGTTGGGGCTCTATGGCTACACCTTC
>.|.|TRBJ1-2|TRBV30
CAWTGGGGYTF
TGTGCCTGGACCGGGGGGGGTGGCTACACCTTC
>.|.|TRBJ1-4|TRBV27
CASSLAPNEKLFF
TGTGCCAGCAGTTTGGCCCCCAATGAAAAACTGTTTTTT
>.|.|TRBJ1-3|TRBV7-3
CASSLQGPSGNTIYF
TGTGCCAGCAGCCTACAGGGCCCCTCTGGAAACACCATATATTTT
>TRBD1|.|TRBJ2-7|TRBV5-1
CASSLAEGAYYEQYF
TGCGCCAGCAGCTTGGCCGAGGGGGCTTACTACGAGCAGTACTTC
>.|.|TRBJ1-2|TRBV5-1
CASFEWGDGYTF
TGCGCCAGCTTCGAGTGGGGAGATGGCTACACCTTC
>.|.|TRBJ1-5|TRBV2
CASRGTGIQPQHF
TGTGCCAGCAGGGGTACAGGGATCCAGCCCCAGCATTTT
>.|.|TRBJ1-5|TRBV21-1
CASSKARGSVNQPQHF
TGTGCCAGCAGCAAAGCGCGCGGATCGGTTAATCAGCCCCAGCATTTT
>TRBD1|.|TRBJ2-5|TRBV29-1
CSVEDPGQGVETQYF
TGCAGCGTTGAAGATCCCGGACAGGGTGTTGAGACCCAGTACTTC
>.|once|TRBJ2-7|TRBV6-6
CASSYDSTYEQYF
TGTGCCAGCAGTTACGACTCTACCTACGAGCAGTACTTC
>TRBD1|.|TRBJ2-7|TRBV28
CASSGLPGQGFSYEQYF
TGTGCCAGCAGTGGCCTACCGGGACAGGGGTTCTCCTACGAGCAGTACTTC
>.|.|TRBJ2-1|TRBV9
CASSPRTTTYNEQFF
TGTGCCAGCAGCCCCCGGACTACCACCTACAATGAGCAGTTCTTC
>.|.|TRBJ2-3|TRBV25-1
CASRSDFTDTQYF
TGTGCCAGCAGAAGTGACTTTACAGATACGCAGTATTTT
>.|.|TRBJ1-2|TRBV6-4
CATTPWDFHPRGYGYTF
TGTGCCACCACTCCATGGGACTTCCACCCCCGGGGCTATGGCTACACCTTC
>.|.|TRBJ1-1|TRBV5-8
CASSLAGGWTEAFF
TGTGCCAGCAGCTTGGCGGGGGGTTGGACTGAAGCTTTCTTT
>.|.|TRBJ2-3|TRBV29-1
CSVTGGGLTDTQYF
TGCAGCGTGACTGGGGGGGGCCTCACAGATACGCAGTATTTT
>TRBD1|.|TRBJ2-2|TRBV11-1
CASSRTGQTGELFF
TGTGCCAGCAGCCGGACAGGTCAAACCGGGGAGCTGTTTTTT
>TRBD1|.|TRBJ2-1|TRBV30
CASWTGSNEQFF
TGTGCCTCATGGACAGGGAGTAATGAGCAGTTCTTC
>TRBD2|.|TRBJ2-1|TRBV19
CASSVSSGSYNEQFF
TGTGCCAGTAGTGTCTCTAGCGGCTCCTACAATGAGCAGTTCTTC
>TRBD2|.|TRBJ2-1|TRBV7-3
CASSLGGRGNEQFF
TGTGCCAGCAGCTTAGGCGGGAGGGGCAATGAGCAGTTCTTC
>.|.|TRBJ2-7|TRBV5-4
CASSLDRENREQYF
TGTGCCAGCAGCTTGGACAGGGAGAATAGGGAGCAGTACTTC
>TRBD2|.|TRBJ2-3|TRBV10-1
CASSEAGVDTQYF
TGCGCCAGCAGTGAGGCGGGAGTTGATACGCAGTATTTT
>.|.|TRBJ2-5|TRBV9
CASSTPGREETQYF
TGTGCCAGCAGCACCCCCGGCAGGGAAGAGACCCAGTACTTC